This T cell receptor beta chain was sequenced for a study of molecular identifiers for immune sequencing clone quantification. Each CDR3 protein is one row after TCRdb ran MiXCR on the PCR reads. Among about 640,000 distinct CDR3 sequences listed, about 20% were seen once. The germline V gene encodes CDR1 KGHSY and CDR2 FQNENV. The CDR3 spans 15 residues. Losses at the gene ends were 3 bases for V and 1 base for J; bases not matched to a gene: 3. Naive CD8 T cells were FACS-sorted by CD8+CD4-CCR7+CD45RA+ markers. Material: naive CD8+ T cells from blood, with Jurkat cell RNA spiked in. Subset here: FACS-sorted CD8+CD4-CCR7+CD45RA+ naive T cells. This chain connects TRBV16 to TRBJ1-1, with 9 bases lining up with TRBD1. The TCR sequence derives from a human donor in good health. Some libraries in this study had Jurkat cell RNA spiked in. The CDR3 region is CASSHPTGGNTEAFF. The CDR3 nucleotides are TGTGCCAGCAGCCACCCGACAGGGGGGAACACTGAAGCTTTCTTT.